Below are 8 T cell receptor beta chains sequenced from a single sample in a study of human T cells and chemical hapten exposure. As for time point: pre-sensitization, week 0. Treatment here: therapeutic diphenylcyclopropenone sensitization with weekly scalp DPC. TCRdb re-called the RACE reads through MiXCR, storing one row per CDR3 protein. The data show 150,000 to 200,000 distinct CDR3 sequences, approximately 29% seen once. The source material was whole blood, sampled in connection with sensitization to the hapten diphenylcyclopropenone (DPC). The receptors originated from a woman in her 30s with alopecia areata. Some clones in this sample may be carry-over from other donors' samples.

This clonotype was detected a few times. This chain joins TRBV6-5 and TRBJ1-2, with D perhaps matching TRBD1 (6 bases). Trimming removed 4 bases at V and 5 bases at J, with 14 bases between. The CDR3 has 14 amino acids. CDR1 and CDR2 (germline): MNHEY, SVGAGI. The DNA for the CDR3 is TGTGCCAGCAGTTGGGGGGGGCGCGGATATGGCTACACCTTC. It is translated as CASSWGGRGYGYTF.

This clonotype has just a few counts. One end of the junction fails to match germline, which may point to a read error. J is TRBJ2-7 and V is TRBV4-1; 10 bases match TRBD1. Germline values: CDR1 MGHRA, CDR2 YSYEKL. This CDR3 is built from 14 residues. CDR3 amino acids: CASSPGQGAYEQYF. Written as DNA, the CDR3 is TGTGCCAGCAGCCCCGGACAGGGGGCCTACGAGCAGTACTTC.

This chain connects TRBV28 to TRBJ1-1; D is perhaps TRBD1 (6 bases). CDR1 and CDR2 from the germline V gene are MDHEN and SYDVKM. The CDR3 is 14 amino acids. The ends were cut back, 7 bases at V and 3 bases at J, with 15 bases in the middle. The CDR3 loop reads CASTLDQGYTEAFF. Here the CDR3 DNA reads TGTGCCAGCACCCTAGATCAGGGGTACACTGAAGCTTTCTTT.

This clonotype was counted only a few times. The CDR3 is CSVEGTGEAFF. In nucleotides, the CDR3 is TGCAGCGTTGAAGGGACAGGTGAAGCTTTCTTT. The chain carries TRBV29-1 and TRBJ1-1; 7 nucleotides agree with TRBD1. Trimming at V came to 1 base and at J to 7 bases, leaving 0 bases not matched to a gene. The CDR3 runs 11 residues. Germline values: CDR1 SQVTM, CDR2 ANQGSEA.

This clonotype was observed a handful of times. The CDR3 nucleotides are TGCAGTGTTCCACCGCCGGGACTAGTAAATGAGCAGTTCTTC. Residues: CSVPPPGLVNEQFF. The chain recombines TRBV20-1 with TRBJ2-1; TRBD2 matches 8 bases. Germline CDR1 reads DFQATT; CDR2 reads SNEGSKA (reference sequence). CDR3 length: 14 residues. The J segment lost 7 bases and the V segment lost 7 bases, leaving 12 bases of the junction unmatched.

This chain uses TRBV14 with TRBJ1-6, with D possibly matching TRBD1 (6 bases). This CDR3 has 16 residues. Germline values: CDR1 SGHDN, CDR2 FVKESK. The V end lost 2 bases, the J end lost 9 bases, and 17 bases lay between the germline ends. CDR3 residues: CASSQTGGLRGSPLHF. CDR3 DNA sequence: TGTGCCAGCAGCCAAACTGGGGGGCTTCGAGGTTCACCCCTCCACTTT.

This chain links TRBV12-3 or TRBV12-4 with TRBJ2-3; unclear D gene. The CDR3 spans 13 residues. V was cut by 3 bases and J by 5 bases, with 9 bases left in between. The CDR3 region is CASSLMRLDTQYF. The CDR3 nucleotides are TGTGCCAGCAGTTTGATGCGATTAGATACGCAGTATTTT.

This chain connects TRBV7-2 to TRBJ1-5, with D tentatively TRBD1 (5 bases). CDR3 size: 18 residues. Germline lookup yields CDR1 SGHTA and CDR2 FQGNSA. V was shortened by 3 bases and J by 0 bases, with 18 bases between the two germline ends. In DNA, the CDR3 is TGTGCCAGCAGCTTTTCCCCCCAGTTGGGGGATAGCAATCAGCCCCAGCATTTT. As protein: CASSFSPQLGDSNQPQHF.